Each of the 8 T cell receptor beta chains below was sequenced from the same sample in a study of blood T cell repertoires in COVID-19. Using immunoSEQ multiplex PCR, the repertoire was profiled, and TCRdb retains in-frame clones only, with some absent. The data hold 120,000 or so clones, with over 70% observed a single time. Sequencing was performed on peripheral blood. All receptors come from a woman in her fifties or sixties with acute or convalescent COVID-19.

J is TRBJ1-5 and V is TRBV7-8; no clear D. Germline V gene sequence: CDR1 SGHVS, CDR2 FQNEAQ. The CDR3 length is 14 residues. The V gene lost 5 bases and the J gene lost 0 bases, with 8 bases spanning the gap. In nucleotides, the CDR3 is TGTGCCAGCAGCCGAGGAGATAGCAATCAGCCCCAGCATTTT. This sequence encodes CASSRGDSNQPQHF.

This clone was detected only once. The CDR3 is CASSQMGGYQETQYF. The CDR3 region has the DNA TGTGCCAGCAGTCAAATGGGAGGATACCAAGAGACCCAGTACTTC. The chain combines TRBV6-5 with TRBJ2-5; perhaps TRBD2 as D (6 bases). Germline V gene sequence: CDR1 MNHEY, CDR2 SVGAGI. Trimming removed 5 bases from V and 0 bases from J, with 13 bases in between. The CDR3 has 15 residues.

This clone has a handful of counts. CDR3 amino acids: CASSGQVRQPQHF. CDR3 coding DNA: TGTGCCAGCAGTGGGCAGGTTCGACAGCCCCAGCATTTT. The V and J genes are TRBV12-3 or TRBV12-4 and TRBJ1-5; D is ambiguous. The V end lost 5 bases, the J end lost 7 bases, and 12 bases lay between the germline ends. This CDR3 contains 13 residues.

The V call is TRBV18, the J call TRBJ2-6, with D possibly being TRBD2 (6 bases). The germline V gene has CDR1 KGHSH and CDR2 LQKENI. V was pared by 3 bases and J by 1 base, with 13 bases between. The CDR3 has 17 residues. CDR3 sequence: CASSPRGISSGANVLTF. CDR3 coding DNA: TGTGCCAGCTCACCCCGGGGGATTTCATCTGGGGCCAACGTCCTGACTTTC.

This sequence joins TRBV5-6 and TRBJ1-2; D is uncertain. Trimming removed 4 bases at V and 3 bases at J, with 13 bases between. Germline lookup yields CDR1 SGHDT and CDR2 YYEEEE. The length of the CDR3 is 14 residues. The CDR3 reads CASSTPTKDYGYTF. CDR3 bases: TGTGCCAGCAGCACCCCGACAAAGGACTATGGCTACACCTTC.

V gene TRBV2 combines with J gene TRBJ2-7, with 10 bases identical to TRBD1. Germline V gene sequence: CDR1 SNHLY, CDR2 FYNNEI. With 8 bases clipped from V and 4 bases from J, the junction kept 14 bases outside the gene matches. The CDR3 loop spans 16 amino acids. CDR3 residues: CASSPAGTGEGYEQYF. The CDR3 coding sequence is TGTGCCAGCTCTCCCGCCGGGACAGGGGAAGGATACGAGCAGTACTTC.

The V and J genes are TRBV11-2 and TRBJ1-6; unclear D gene. Germline V gene lookup returns CDR1 SGHAT and CDR2 FQNNGV. V was pared by 0 bases and J by 7 bases, with 10 bases between. The CDR3 loop spans 15 amino acids. CDR3 protein: CASSLETGSNSPLHF. The CDR3 DNA sequence: TGTGCCAGCAGCTTAGAGACGGGGTCGAATTCACCCCTCCACTTT.

This clone was seen just once. This chain links TRBV5-1 with TRBJ2-3, with 10 positions matching TRBD2. V lost 1 base and J lost 5; bases outside the gene matches: 7. The CDR3 length is 16 residues. CDR1 and CDR2 (germline): SGHRS, YFSETQ. CDR3 protein: CASSLRLAGEGDTQYF. The CDR3 DNA follows: TGCGCCAGCAGCTTGCGTCTAGCGGGGGAGGGAGATACGCAGTATTTT.